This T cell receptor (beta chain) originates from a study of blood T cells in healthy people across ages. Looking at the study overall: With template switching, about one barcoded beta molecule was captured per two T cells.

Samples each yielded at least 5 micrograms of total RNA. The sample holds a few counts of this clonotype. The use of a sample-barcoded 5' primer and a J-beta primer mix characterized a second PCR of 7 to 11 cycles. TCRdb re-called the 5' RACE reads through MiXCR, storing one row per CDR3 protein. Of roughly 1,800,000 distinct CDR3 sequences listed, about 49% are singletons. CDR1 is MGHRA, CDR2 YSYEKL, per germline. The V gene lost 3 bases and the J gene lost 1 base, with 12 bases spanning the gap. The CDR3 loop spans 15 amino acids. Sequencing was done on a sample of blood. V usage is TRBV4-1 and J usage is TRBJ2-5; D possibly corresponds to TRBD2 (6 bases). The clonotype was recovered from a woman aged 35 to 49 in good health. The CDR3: CASSHQRGTQETQYF. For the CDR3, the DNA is TGCGCCAGCAGCCATCAACGGGGGACCCAAGAGACCCAGTACTTC.